The 19 T cell receptor beta chains below were found in one sample sequenced in a study of identical twins. Via MiXCR, TCRdb re-called the 5' RACE reads, giving one row per CDR3 protein. The repertoire holds hundreds of thousands of distinct CDR3 sequences, with about 7% as singletons. The same sample was also studied in work on yellow fever vaccine responses in identical twins.

Material for sequencing was PBMCs. All receptors derive from a young woman in good health.

The CDR3 here is CASSQQGALNTEAFF. In nucleotides, the CDR3 is TGTGCCAGCAGCCAACAGGGGGCCCTGAACACTGAAGCTTTCTTT. This chain uses TRBV14 with TRBJ1-1; TRBD1 matches 8 bases. This CDR3 is 15 amino acids long. V lost 2 bases, J lost 0 bases, and 2 bases stayed unmatched. Germline V gene data show CDR1 as SGHDN and CDR2 as FVKESK.

The CDR3 DNA is TGCAGTGCTAGAGATCTTACGCAGAGCGGGAGTAAGTTAGAGACCCAGTACTTC. It specifies CSARDLTQSGSKLETQYF. The chain combines TRBV20-1 with TRBJ2-5; 8 bases map to TRBD2. Germline trimming cut 0 bases from V and 4 bases from J; bases unmatched to any gene: 16. CDR1 and CDR2 from the germline V gene are DFQATT and SNEGSKA (reference sequence). The CDR3 consists of 18 residues.

This chain links TRBV11-1 with TRBJ2-7; no firm D call. This CDR3 region has 14 residues. Deletions cut 5 bases from V and 3 bases from J, with 14 bases between. Germline V CDR1 and CDR2: SGHAT, FQDESV (reference sequence). CDR3: CASSASGGNYEQYF. CDR3 in DNA: TGTGCCAGCAGCGCGTCTGGTGGGAACTACGAGCAGTACTTC.

This clonotype was seen only a few times. The chain links TRBV12-3 or TRBV12-4 to TRBJ2-7; D possibly corresponds to TRBD1 (5 bases). Deletions cut 5 bases from V and 1 base from J, with 9 bases between. The CDR3 covers 13 residues. The CDR3 DNA reads TGTGCCAGCAGTCTCAGGGATTCCTACGAGCAGTACGTC. As protein: CASSLRDSYEQYV.

In its sample, this clonotype was seen many times. This chain uses TRBV27 with TRBJ1-1; D might be TRBD1 (5 bases). Germline lookup yields CDR1 MNHEY and CDR2 SMNVEV (reference sequence). The CDR3 runs 14 residues. Trimming cost V 6 bases and J 5 bases, with 16 bases left between them. This CDR3 reads CASRRRRGGTEAFF. In DNA form, the CDR3 reads TGTGCCAGCAGGAGGCGGCGCGGGGGGACTGAAGCTTTCTTT.

This clonotype showed up just a few times. The genes are TRBV20-1 and TRBJ2-1; possibly TRBD1 or TRBD2 for D (5 bases each). Trimming pared 0 bases from V and 7 bases from J, leaving 19 bases between. The CDR3 is 16 residues long. Germline CDR1 is DFQATT and CDR2 is SNEGSKA (reference sequence). CDR3 residues: CSARDPPRREGNEQFF. As DNA, the CDR3 is TGCAGTGCTAGAGACCCCCCCCGTCGAGAGGGGAATGAGCAGTTCTTC.

This clonotype was seen only once. With a much larger clone just one base away, this may be a read error. The chain employs TRBV29-1 and TRBJ2-2, with a possible D match to TRBD2 (5 bases). Per the germline V gene, CDR1 is SQVTM and CDR2 is ANQGSEA. The CDR3 is 12 amino acids. For the CDR3, the DNA is TGCAGCGTTGAAAAGGACTCCGGGGAGCTGTATTTT. This codes for CSVEKDSGELYF.

This chain links TRBV20-1 with TRBJ2-7; 7 bases match TRBD1. With V trimmed by 3 bases and J by 6 bases, 2 bases remained unmatched. The V gene's germline CDR1 is DFQATT and CDR2 SNEGSKA (reference sequence). This CDR3 region has 11 residues. CDR3 bases: TGCAGTGCTAGCAGGGGGTCCGAGCAGTACGTC. Its protein is CSASRGSEQYV.

The chain recombines TRBV28 with TRBJ2-7; tentative D call: TRBD1 (6 bases). The CDR3 contains 14 residues. Germline CDR1 and CDR2: MDHEN and SYDVKM. Deletions cut 1 base from V and 5 bases from J, with 12 bases between. CDR3 region: CASSLSDSAHEQYF. CDR3 coding DNA: TGTGCCAGCAGTTTATCGGACAGCGCCCACGAGCAGTACTTC.

This clonotype was seen more than once but under ten times. The chain has TRBV7-6 and TRBJ2-1; the match to TRBD1 covers 9 bases. The CDR3 loop spans 19 amino acids. Germline-derived CDR1 and CDR2 are SGHVS and FNYEAQ. V shed 2 bases and J 7 bases; nucleotides not matched to a gene: 18. The CDR3 region is CASSLYSGGDRVEGNEQFF. The CDR3 bases are TGTGCCAGCAGCTTATATAGCGGCGGGGACAGGGTCGAAGGGAATGAGCAGTTCTTC.

This clonotype was counted ten times or more. The chain has TRBV29-1 and TRBJ1-2; the match to TRBD1 covers 8 bases. Germline CDR1 and CDR2: SQVTM and ANQGSEA. V trimming: 7 bases; J trimming: 8 bases; junction bases outside the gene matches: 9. The length of the CDR3 is 12 residues. The CDR3 protein is CSGVQGELGYTF. For the CDR3, the DNA is TGCAGCGGAGTACAGGGGGAGTTGGGCTACACCTTC.

V usage is TRBV11-2 and J usage is TRBJ1-2; D is uncertain. The CDR3 is made up of 16 amino acids. The germline V gene encodes CDR1 SGHAT and CDR2 FQNNGV. V lost 1 base and J lost 0, with 12 bases in between. The CDR3: CASSLGWSRSNYGYTF. The CDR3 DNA is TGTGCCAGCAGCTTAGGTTGGTCGCGCTCTAACTATGGCTACACCTTC. The variable domain in full, with the rest retrieved from reference TRBV11-2 and TRBJ1-2, is EAGVAQSPRYKIIEKRQSVAFWCNPISGHATLYWYQQILGQGPKLLIQFQNNGVVDDSQLPKDRFSAERLKGVDSTLKIQPAKLEDSAVYLCASSLGWSRSNYGYTFGSGTRLTVV.

This sequence joins TRBV20-1 and TRBJ2-1, with D tentatively TRBD1 or TRBD2 (6 bases each). The CDR3 spans 16 residues. V lost 3 bases and J 4 bases, leaving 19 bases between the germline ends. In germline, CDR1 is DFQATT, CDR2 SNEGSKA (reference sequence). CDR3 nucleotides: TGCAGTGCTAGTAGGGCAGGGGAGGTTGGATACAATGAGCAGTTCTTC. It is translated as CSASRAGEVGYNEQFF.

This clonotype showed up just once. The rearrangement links TRBV11-2 to TRBJ2-5; D gene unclear. The CDR3 is 15 residues long. Germline loops: CDR1 SGHAT, CDR2 FQNNGV. Deletions cut 1 base from V and 5 bases from J, with 14 bases between. Here the CDR3 DNA reads TGTGCCAGCAGCTTAGGAGGCCAGCCCGAGGAGACCCAGTACTTC. It encodes CASSLGGQPEETQYF. Combining the CDR3 with reference TRBV11-2 and TRBJ2-5 gives the whole variable domain EAGVAQSPRYKIIEKRQSVAFWCNPISGHATLYWYQQILGQGPKLLIQFQNNGVVDDSQLPKDRFSAERLKGVDSTLKIQPAKLEDSAVYLCASSLGGQPEETQYFGPGTRLLVL.

In its sample, this clonotype was seen a few times. The J gene is TRBJ2-2, the V gene TRBV11-1, with 7 bases that match TRBD2. Trimming cost V 6 bases and J 4 bases; bases outside gene matches: 14. The CDR3 covers 17 residues. Germline CDR1 reads SGHAT; CDR2 reads FQDESV (reference sequence). In DNA form, the CDR3 reads TGTGCCAGCAGGCCCGGATTTTTCGGGAGGACCACCGGGGAGCTGTTTTTT. Its translation: CASRPGFFGRTTGELFF.

This clonotype was counted ten times or more. The rearrangement links TRBV11-2 to TRBJ2-1, with 7 bases aligning to TRBD2. V was clipped by 6 bases and J by 4 bases; unmatched bases: 12. The CDR3 covers 16 residues. Germline CDR1 SGHAT, CDR2 FQNNGV. CDR3 sequence reads: CASRGPGLAVYNEQFF. The DNA for the CDR3 is TGTGCCAGCAGGGGACCGGGGCTAGCGGTTTACAATGAGCAGTTCTTC.

The chain couples TRBV20-1 to TRBJ2-2, with D unresolved. The germline V gene encodes CDR1 DFQATT and CDR2 SNEGSKA (reference sequence). This CDR3 is built from 15 residues. V was pared by 3 bases and J by 0 bases, with 11 bases between. The CDR3 protein is CSASNLAANTGELFF. For the CDR3, the DNA is TGCAGTGCTAGTAATTTAGCAGCGAACACCGGGGAGCTGTTTTTT.

This clonotype occurred a few times. This rearrangement joins TRBV12-3 or TRBV12-4 to TRBJ2-1; 9 bases line up with TRBD2. This CDR3 has 17 amino acids. Losses at the gene ends were 2 bases for V and 9 bases for J; bases not matched to a gene: 14. The CDR3 bases are TGTGCCAGCAGTTTAATGAGGACGGCGGGGGGGCCTGGTGAGCAGTTCTTC. This sequence encodes CASSLMRTAGGPGEQFF.

This clonotype was seen a few times. This sequence joins TRBV3-1 and TRBJ1-1; 8 bases line up with TRBD1. Germline CDR1 and CDR2: LGHDT and YNNKEL (reference sequence). The ends lost 2 bases at V and 1 base at J; junction bases unmatched: 3. This CDR3 has 15 amino acids. In DNA form, the CDR3 reads TGTGCCAGCAGCCAAACACAGGGGGGGAACACTGAAGCTTTCTTT. Amino acid sequence: CASSQTQGGNTEAFF.